Described below is a single T cell receptor (beta chain) sequence and its context. Its antigen remains unidentified. Likely a read error: the CDR3 ends without its conserved phenylalanine or tryptophan. It is unclear where the CDR3 begins or ends on the DNA, so no DNA is shown, and the CDR3 is as TCRdb lists it. It was version v3.0 of the immunoSEQ assay that was run at survey level. Data came from immunoSEQ multiplex PCR; TCRdb stores just in-frame clones and leaves some out. The sample lists roughly 16,000 clones, around four fifths seen once, with about 20% in the top ten. The sample originates from a study of long-term antiretroviral therapy in people with HIV. General observations from the study: Despite increasing after ART, diversity remained lower than that of transplant donor controls. ART adherence was not documented, and neither viral resistance nor therapy changes had any data.

The V gene's germline CDR1 is SQVTM and CDR2 ANQGSEA. The CDR3 spans 8 residues, counting both ends. This receptor was taken from a man aged 35-49 years with HIV. The material was unsorted PBMCs, obtained 2.1 years after starting antiretroviral therapy. The rearrangement joins TRBV29-1 to TRBJ2-7. CDR3 region: CSVGKGPI.